Reported below is one TCR beta chain. Its antigen remains undetermined. No much larger clone is present one base from it, and per-base qualities are unavailable. The data derive from a study of shared clonotypes between healthy human individuals (dated by TCRdb to between 2020 and 2021). Context from the whole study: The cohort comprised two women and a few men aged 18 to 49 years. For each donor, three plates each were used for CD4 naive and CD4 memory, two plates were used for CD8 naive, and one plate was used for CD8 memory. To estimate repertoire size and how much clonotype sharing occurs between individuals, the study deeply sequenced the blood TCR repertoires of five or six healthy adults. Libraries were prepared and TCR repertoires were sequenced by different laboratories using diverse techniques, in order to increase sequencing depth and limit assay-specific biases. Leukapheresis yielded between about 0.94 and 9 billion PBMCs per donor. What the authors observed across the whole study: Sampling was limited to blood, and TCR repertoires in tissue likely differ from TCR repertoires in blood. The small number of donors limited the genetic and exposure-history diversity represented. Rarefaction of sorted-subset datasets indicated incomplete sequencing despite the large sequencing depth. Estimated clonotype richness was generally larger for naive than for memory subsets. Sharing across several donors was observed for around 5% of naive CD4, less than 4% of naive CD8, 2% to 2.5% of memory CD4, and roughly 0.4% of memory CD8 clonotypes. Based on pairwise subsampling, the degree of clonotype sharing among donors was expected to be affected by sequencing depth. Clonotypes shared by all four sorted-subset donors showed higher generation probabilities than non-shared clonotypes.

The donors were healthy, HIV-negative adults with no recently reported acute infections or vaccinations. All donors were Caucasian adults living in Nashville, Tennessee, USA. CD4+ T cells were enriched by magnetic negative selection, after which naive cells were positively selected on CD45RA and the negative fraction was taken as the memory subset. Blood was collected by leukapheresis, and PBMCs were isolated by Ficoll-Histopaque density gradient centrifugation and then cryopreserved in liquid nitrogen vapor phase. Analytical flow cytometry was used to check the purity and quantity of every magnetically sorted T cell population. From each sorted fraction, genomic DNA was isolated and quantified by UV absorbance on a Nanodrop 2000c. Trimmed from V: 0 bases; trimmed from J: 8 bases; junction bases lacking a gene match: 5. Including cysteine and phenylalanine, the CDR3 has 15 amino acids. This entry keeps only the CDR3 DNA: 45 bases, framed from base 1. From a lookup of the germline V gene, CDR1 and CDR2 are MGHRA and YSYEKL.

Using the deep immunoSEQ assay, TCR CDR3 regions were amplified from genomic DNA by multiplex PCR. Extracted genomic DNA from each cell subset was distributed evenly across all wells of several immunoSEQ 96-well plates, and each plate was treated as a replicate. For sorted subsets, around 200 ng genomic DNA, equal to 30,000 or so T cell genomes, was loaded into each replicate PCR. Purified libraries were measured with a Qubit 3.0 fluorometer, size-checked on a Bioanalyzer 2100, and measured again with the KAPA Library Quantification kit. A separate single-read 150-cycle Illumina NextSeq 550 flow cell was used to sequence each immunoSEQ 96-well plate. Processing in the source paper ran as follows. Because the immunoSEQ output included only junctional sequences and no quality scores, the filtering could not be the same as the filtering used for full-length reads. Sequences were annotated with PyIR, a Python wrapper for IgBLAST v1.9, and V/J genes and CDR3 were assigned using IMGT germline references. Reads with weak V/J assignments (E-value above 1e-6), missing CDR3, stop codons, out-of-frame junctions, or ambiguous translated residues were removed. V3J clonotypes were defined as sequences sharing an identical inferred V gene, J gene, and CDR3 amino acid sequence. To compute the percentage overlap between repertoires, the number of shared unique clonotypes was divided by the size of the smaller repertoire. RTK rarefaction, the Chao1 estimator, and Recon v2.1 estimates of unobserved clonotypes were used to assess repertoire richness. OLGA was used to compute generation probabilities for all TCRbeta clonotypes that the gDNA method yielded from several donors. TCRdb re-hosts the immuneACCESS table, in-frame sequences only. Its copies lack some clones; in the studies checked, an unresolved V gene accounts for under half of them, and the cause for the rest is not known. D and trimming come from the DNA, and the V and J calls and clone size come from that table. The sample has roughly 2 million clones on record, roughly 95% of them singletons. 0.13% of the sample rests with the top ten.

The sample consisted of naive CD4+ T cells sorted from blood. Interpreted using the paper, the cell subset or site label stands for: CD45RA+ positively selected. The sequence derives from a man younger than 35 in good health. The rearrangement combines TRBV4-1 with TRBJ1-2; 11 of the junction bases match TRBD1. The CDR3 protein: CASSQEGTGGPGYTF. The sequence in DNA is TGCGCCAGCAGCCAAGAGGGGACAGGGGGACCCGGCTACACCTTC.